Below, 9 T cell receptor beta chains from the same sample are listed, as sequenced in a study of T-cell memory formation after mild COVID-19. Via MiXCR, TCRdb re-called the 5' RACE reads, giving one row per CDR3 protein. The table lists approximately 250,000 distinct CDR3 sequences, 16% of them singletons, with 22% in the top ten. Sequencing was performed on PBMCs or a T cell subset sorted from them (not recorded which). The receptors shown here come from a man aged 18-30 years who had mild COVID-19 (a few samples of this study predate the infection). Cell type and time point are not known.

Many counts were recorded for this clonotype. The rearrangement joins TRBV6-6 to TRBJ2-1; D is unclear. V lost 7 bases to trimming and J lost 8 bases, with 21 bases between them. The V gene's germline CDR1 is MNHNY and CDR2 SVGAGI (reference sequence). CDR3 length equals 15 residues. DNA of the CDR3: TGTGCCAGCACCCCAACGGACGTTGAGCTTGATGAGCAGTTCTTC. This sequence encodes CASTPTDVELDEQFF.

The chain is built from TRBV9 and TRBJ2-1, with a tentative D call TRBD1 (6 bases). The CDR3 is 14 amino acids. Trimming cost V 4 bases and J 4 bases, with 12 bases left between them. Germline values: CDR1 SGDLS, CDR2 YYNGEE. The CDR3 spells CASSFTGTYNEQFF. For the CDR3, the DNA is TGTGCCAGCAGCTTCACCGGGACATACAATGAGCAGTTCTTC. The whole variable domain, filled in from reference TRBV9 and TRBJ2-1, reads DSGVTQTPKHLITATGQRVTLRCSPRSGDLSVYWYQQSLDQGLQFLIQYYNGEERAKGNILERFSAQQFPDLHSELNLSSLELGDSALYFCASSFTGTYNEQFFGPGTRLTVL.

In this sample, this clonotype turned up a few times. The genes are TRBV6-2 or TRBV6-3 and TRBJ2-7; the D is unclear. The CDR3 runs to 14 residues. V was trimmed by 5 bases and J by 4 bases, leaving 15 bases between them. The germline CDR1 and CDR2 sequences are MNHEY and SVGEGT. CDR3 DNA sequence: TGTGCCAGCAGTCCCCGGCCCGGGCCATACGAGCAGTACTTC. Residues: CASSPRPGPYEQYF.

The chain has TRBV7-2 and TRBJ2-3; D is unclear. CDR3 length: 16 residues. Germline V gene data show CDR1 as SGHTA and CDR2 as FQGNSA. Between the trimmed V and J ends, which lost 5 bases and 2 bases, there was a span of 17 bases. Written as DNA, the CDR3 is TGTGCCAGCAGCCTTCAACTAACGAGTAACACAGATACGCAGTATTTT. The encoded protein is CASSLQLTSNTDTQYF.

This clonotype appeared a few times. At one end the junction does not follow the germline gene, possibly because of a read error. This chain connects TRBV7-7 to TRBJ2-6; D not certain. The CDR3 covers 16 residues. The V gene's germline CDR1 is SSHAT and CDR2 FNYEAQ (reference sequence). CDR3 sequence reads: CASSTGPNSGANVLTF. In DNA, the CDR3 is TGTGCTAGCAGCACCGGTCCAAACTCTGGGGCCAACGTCCTGACTTTC.

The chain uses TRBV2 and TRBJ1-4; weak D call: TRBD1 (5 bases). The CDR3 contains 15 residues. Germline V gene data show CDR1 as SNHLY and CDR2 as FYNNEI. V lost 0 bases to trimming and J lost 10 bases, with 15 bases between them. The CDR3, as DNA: TGTGCCAGCAGTGAAGCGGTAGAGGGCCAGGGAAAACTGTTTTTT. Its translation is CASSEAVEGQGKLFF.

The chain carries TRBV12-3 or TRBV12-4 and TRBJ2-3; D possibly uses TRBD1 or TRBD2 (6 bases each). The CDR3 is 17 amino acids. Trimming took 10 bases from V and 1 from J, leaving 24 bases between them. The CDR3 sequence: CATTPSSRRGGTDTQYF. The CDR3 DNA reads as TGTGCCACAACGCCCTCTAGTAGGAGGGGGGGCACAGATACGCAGTATTTT.

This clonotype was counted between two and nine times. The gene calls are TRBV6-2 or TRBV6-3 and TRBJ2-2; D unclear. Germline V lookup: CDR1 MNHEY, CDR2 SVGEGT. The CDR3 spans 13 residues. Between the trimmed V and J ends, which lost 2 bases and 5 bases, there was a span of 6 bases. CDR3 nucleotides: TGTGCCAGCAGTTACCCCGAGACCGGGGAGCTGTTTTTT. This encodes CASSYPETGELFF.

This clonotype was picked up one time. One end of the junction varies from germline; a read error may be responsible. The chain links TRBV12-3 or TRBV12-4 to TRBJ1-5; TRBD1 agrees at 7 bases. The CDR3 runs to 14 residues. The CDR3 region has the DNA TGTGCCAGCAGTGTCGGACAGGCAGATCAGCACCAGCATTTT. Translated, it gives CASSVGQADQHQHF.